The entry that follows covers one T cell receptor (beta chain) sequence. Its antigen is as yet unknown. Method: immunoSEQ multiplex PCR; TCRdb's copy keeps in-frame clones and lacks some. The profile shows about 140,000 clones, approximately 90% of them singletons. The record originates from a study of T cell responses to AZD1222 COVID-19 vaccine. About the study: Pooling was applied to second doses at about 4 or about 12 weeks.

General study results and limits: Clonal diversity was possibly underestimated, and the donors were mostly white British, with more females. Regions 160-218 and 743-854 held dominance among vaccine-associated CD4 TCRs, which spanned spike.

The sample in question was peripheral blood, obtained on day 0 of AZD1222 vaccination. This TCR came from an adult in good health.

CDR3 residues: CASRGTGLEQYF. Written as DNA, the CDR3 is TGTGCCAGCAGGGGGACAGGGCTCGAGCAGTACTTC. The chain couples TRBV11-1 to TRBJ2-7, with 9 bases that match TRBD1. Losses at the gene ends were 6 bases for V and 6 bases for J; bases not matched to a gene: 3. Per the germline V gene, CDR1 is SGHAT and CDR2 is FQDESV (reference sequence). The CDR3 totals 12 residues.